This T cell receptor (beta chain) was obtained from a study of blood T cells in healthy people across ages. Comment on this clonotype: Its target is not known.

Whole-study results and caveats: Relative to aged donors, long-lived donors carried more naive CD4+ cells and displayed higher diversity.

V gave up 0 bases and J gave up 3 bases, with 13 bases separating them. There are 16 residues in the CDR3. Total RNA extracted from each sample amounted to at least 6 micrograms. Primers used in a second PCR of about 6 to 11 cycles were a sample-barcoded 5' primer and a J-beta primer mix. TCRdb re-analysed the 5' RACE reads in MiXCR, keeping a single row per CDR3 protein. The sample shows over 500,000 distinct CDR3 sequences, about 51% of them seen only once. The clonotype was recovered from a woman over 75 in good health. Sequencing input: blood. V gene TRBV12-3 or TRBV12-4 combines with J gene TRBJ2-3; D is perhaps TRBD1 (6 bases). The DNA of the CDR3 is TGTGCCAGCAGTTTAGCTTCGGGACACCTAACAGATACGCAGTATTTT. Translation: CASSLASGHLTDTQYF.